These 5 T cell receptor beta chains were sequenced from one sample in a study of T cells in Graves' hyperthyroidism and ophthalmopathy. RNA transcripts served as the template for amplifying TCR beta CDR3 regions. The primer set for the first-round RT-PCR of the TCR CDR3 was HTBI. TCRdb recomputed calls from the multiplex PCR reads with MiXCR, one row per CDR3 protein. The table includes about 300,000 distinct CDR3 sequences, roughly a fifth detected once. Sample: blood. These receptors all come from a man between 45 and 60 years old with Graves' ophthalmopathy.

This clonotype came up many times. The rearrangement links TRBV24-1 to TRBJ2-1; D is unclear. Germline CDR1 KGHDR, CDR2 SFDVKD. The CDR3 is made up of 16 amino acids. Trimming took 3 bases from V and 0 from J, leaving 11 bases between them. The CDR3 DNA sequence: TGTGCCACCAGTGATAGTATCCCCAACTCCTACAATGAGCAGTTCTTC. Protein product: CATSDSIPNSYNEQFF.

The rearrangement joins TRBV11-2 to TRBJ1-2; D is unresolved. In germline, CDR1 is SGHAT, CDR2 FQNNGV. V gave up 2 bases and J gave up 5 bases, with 12 bases separating them. This CDR3 spans 14 amino acids. CDR3 in amino acids: CASSLSRGVYGYTF. The CDR3 nucleotides are TGTGCCAGCAGCTTATCCCGCGGGGTATATGGCTACACCTTC.

This clonotype was detected many times. This rearrangement joins TRBV7-2 to TRBJ2-5; 10 bases are a match to TRBD2. The CDR3 spans 15 residues. With 5 bases clipped from V and 5 bases from J, the junction kept 8 bases outside the gene matches. The germline V gene encodes CDR1 SGHTA and CDR2 FQGNSA. CDR3 in amino acids: CASSRALAGAETQYF. In nucleotides, the CDR3 is TGTGCCAGCAGCCGCGCCCTAGCGGGAGCTGAGACCCAGTACTTC.

This clonotype was recorded at least ten times. The rearrangement joins TRBV3-1 to TRBJ1-3; D is perhaps TRBD1 (6 bases). Germline values: CDR1 LGHDT, CDR2 YNNKEL (reference sequence). The CDR3 consists of 14 residues. V lost 4 bases and J 3 bases, leaving 10 bases between the germline ends. CDR3 region: CASSLWTVGNTIYF. The DNA of the CDR3 is TGTGCCAGCAGCCTCTGGACAGTTGGAAACACCATATATTTT.

This clonotype was counted at least ten times. The chain employs TRBV6-2 or TRBV6-3 and TRBJ2-1; D is unresolved. Looked up from germline, CDR1 is MNHEY and CDR2 is SVGEGT. V was trimmed by 3 bases and J by 5 bases, leaving 5 bases between them. This CDR3 spans 12 amino acids. CDR3 sequence: CASSYLHNEQFF. CDR3 nucleotide sequence: TGTGCCAGCAGTTATCTCCACAATGAGCAGTTCTTC.